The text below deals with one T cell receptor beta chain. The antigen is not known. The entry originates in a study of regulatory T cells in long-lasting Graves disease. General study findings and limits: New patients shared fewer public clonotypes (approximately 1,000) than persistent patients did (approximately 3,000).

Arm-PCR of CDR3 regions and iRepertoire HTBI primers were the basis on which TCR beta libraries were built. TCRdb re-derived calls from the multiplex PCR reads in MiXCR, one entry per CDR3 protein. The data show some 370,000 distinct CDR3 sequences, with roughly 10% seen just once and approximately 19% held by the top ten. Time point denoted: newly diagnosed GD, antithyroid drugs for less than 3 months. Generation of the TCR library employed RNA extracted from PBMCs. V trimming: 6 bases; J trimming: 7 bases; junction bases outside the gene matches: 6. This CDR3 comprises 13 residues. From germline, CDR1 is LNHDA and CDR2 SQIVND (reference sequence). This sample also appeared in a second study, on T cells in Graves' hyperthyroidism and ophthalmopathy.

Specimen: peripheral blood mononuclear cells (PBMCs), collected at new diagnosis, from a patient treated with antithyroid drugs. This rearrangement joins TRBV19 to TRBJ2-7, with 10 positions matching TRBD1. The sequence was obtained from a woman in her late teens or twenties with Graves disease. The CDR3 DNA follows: TGTGCCAGTAGGCGACAGGGGGCATGGGAGCAGTACTTC. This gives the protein CASRRQGAWEQYF.